This TCR beta chain was retrieved from a study of T cells in Graves' hyperthyroidism and ophthalmopathy. Subjects with ophthalmopathy showed a Clinical Activity Score no lower than 3, a NOSPECS grade no lower than 4, and a duration shorter than 3 months. There are many counts of this clonotype. What it recognizes is unknown. The germline V gene has CDR1 SGHAT and CDR2 FQNNGV. V lost 1 base and J lost 7, with 8 bases in between. This CDR3 region has 12 residues. TCR beta CDR3 regions were amplified from RNA. The HTBI primer set drove a first-round RT-PCR of the TCR CDR3. TCRdb called the multiplex PCR reads again in MiXCR, with one record for every CDR3 protein. Seen here are some 320,000 distinct CDR3 sequences, approximately 14% observed once, and the top ten hold around 32%. Whole-study results and caveats: Prediction of ophthalmopathy progression came a median approximately 6.5 months pre-onset.

This sequence originates from a woman in her thirties or forties with Graves' ophthalmopathy. The sequenced sample consisted of blood. V is TRBV11-2 and J is TRBJ2-7; no clear D. CDR3: CASSLGAWEQYF. In nucleotides, the CDR3 is TGTGCCAGCAGCTTAGGCGCCTGGGAGCAGTACTTC.